This T cell receptor beta chain was recorded in a study of shared clonotypes between healthy human individuals. In the study overall: Plates per donor: three CD4 naive, three CD4 memory, two CD8 naive, one CD8 memory. Study-level results: Relative to clonotypes present in all four donors, those not shared had lower generation probabilities. Rarefaction showed sorted-subset sequencing was incomplete despite large depth. Depth of sequencing was expected to influence donor clonotype sharing.

Comments on this clone: The antigen remains unidentified.

Only in-frame clones appear in the TCRdb table, and some are missing; sequencing was by immunoSEQ multiplex PCR. The sample lists roughly 2,000,000 clones; roughly 95% were seen once. The naive CD8 subset, CD45RO-negative cells positively selected for CCR7, excluded terminally differentiated effector memory CD45RA+ cells. Germline V lookup: CDR1 MDHEN, CDR2 SYDVKM. This CDR3 comprises 19 residues. The V segment lost 1 base and the J segment 0 bases; nucleotides outside the gene matches: 7. The chain is built from TRBV28 and TRBJ2-7; 15 bases agree with TRBD2. The sequence came from a man in his late teens or twenties in good health. Some clones in this sample may be carry-over from other donors' samples. The material sequenced was naive CD8+ T cells from PBMCs. DNA for the CDR3: TGTGCCAGCAGTTTATCCAGCGGGACTAGCGGGAGGCGCTCCTACGAGCAGTACTTC. Residues: CASSLSSGTSGRRSYEQYF.